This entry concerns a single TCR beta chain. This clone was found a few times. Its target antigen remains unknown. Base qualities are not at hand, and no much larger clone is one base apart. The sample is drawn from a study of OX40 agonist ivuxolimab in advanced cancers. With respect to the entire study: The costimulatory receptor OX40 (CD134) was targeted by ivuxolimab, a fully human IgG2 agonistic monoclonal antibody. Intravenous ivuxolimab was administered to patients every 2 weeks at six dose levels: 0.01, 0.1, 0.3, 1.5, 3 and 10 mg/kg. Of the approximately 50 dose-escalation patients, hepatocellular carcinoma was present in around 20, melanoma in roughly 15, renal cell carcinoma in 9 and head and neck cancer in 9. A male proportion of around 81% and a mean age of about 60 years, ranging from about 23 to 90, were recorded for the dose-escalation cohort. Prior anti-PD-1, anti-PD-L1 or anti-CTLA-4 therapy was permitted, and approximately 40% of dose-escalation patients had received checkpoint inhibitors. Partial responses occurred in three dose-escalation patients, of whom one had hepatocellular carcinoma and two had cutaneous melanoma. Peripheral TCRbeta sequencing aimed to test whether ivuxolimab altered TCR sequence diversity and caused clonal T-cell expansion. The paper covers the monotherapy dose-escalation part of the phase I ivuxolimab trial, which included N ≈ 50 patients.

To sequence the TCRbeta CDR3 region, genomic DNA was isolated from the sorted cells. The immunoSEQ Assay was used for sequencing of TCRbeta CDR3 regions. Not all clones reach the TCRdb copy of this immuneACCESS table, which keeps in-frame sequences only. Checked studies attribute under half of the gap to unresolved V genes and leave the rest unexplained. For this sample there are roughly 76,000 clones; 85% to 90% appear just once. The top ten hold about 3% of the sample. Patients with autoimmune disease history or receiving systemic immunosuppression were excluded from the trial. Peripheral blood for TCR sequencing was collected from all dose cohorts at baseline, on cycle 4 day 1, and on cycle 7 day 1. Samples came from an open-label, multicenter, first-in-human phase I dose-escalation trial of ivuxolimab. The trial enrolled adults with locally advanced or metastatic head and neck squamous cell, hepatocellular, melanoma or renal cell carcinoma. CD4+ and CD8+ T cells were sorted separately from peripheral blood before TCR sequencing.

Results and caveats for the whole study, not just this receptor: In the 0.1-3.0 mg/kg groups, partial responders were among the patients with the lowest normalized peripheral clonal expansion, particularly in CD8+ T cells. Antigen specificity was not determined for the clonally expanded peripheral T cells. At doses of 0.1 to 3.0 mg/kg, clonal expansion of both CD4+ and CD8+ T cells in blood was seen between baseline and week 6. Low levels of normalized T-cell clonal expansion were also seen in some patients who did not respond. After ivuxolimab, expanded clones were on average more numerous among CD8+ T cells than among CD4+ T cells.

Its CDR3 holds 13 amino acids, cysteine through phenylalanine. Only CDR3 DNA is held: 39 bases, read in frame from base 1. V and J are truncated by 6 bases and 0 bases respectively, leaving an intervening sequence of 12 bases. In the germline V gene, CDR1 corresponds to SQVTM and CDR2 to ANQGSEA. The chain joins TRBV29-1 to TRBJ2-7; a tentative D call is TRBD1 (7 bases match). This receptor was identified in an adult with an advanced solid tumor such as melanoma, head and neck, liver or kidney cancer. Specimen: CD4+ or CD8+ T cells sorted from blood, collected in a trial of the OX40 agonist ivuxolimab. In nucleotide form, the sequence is TGCAGCGTGGAGGGACAGAACTCCTACGAGCAGTACTTC. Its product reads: CSVEGQNSYEQYF.